The following is a TCR beta chain sequence with its context. The antigen this receptor binds is unknown. Base quality data are lacking; no much larger clone is found one base away. The instrument given in TCRdb is Illumina HiSeq 1500. Starting from the raw public reads, TCRdb applied fastp trimming at Q25, assembled clones with MiXCR and retained in-frame beta chains. Every distinct CDR3 protein forms one entry, paired with its most common genes and DNA. Here the sample has about a million distinct CDR3 sequences; around 32% occur a single time. The top ten constitute over 10% of the sample. The sample originates from a study of T cell repertoires in cytomegalovirus infection (dated by TCRdb to between 2017 and 2020). At the level of the whole study: The peptide stimulations were aimed at well-studied HLA-B-restricted epitopes as well as recently identified HLA-C-restricted CMV epitopes, whose presentation resists viral immunomodulation. The HLA type of each donor mattered for the analysis, because public TCR beta signatures pointed to carriage of CMV infection along with the matching HLA type. Broader findings and caveats from the paper: The ex vivo response was dominated by HLA-C-restricted CMV-specific TCR beta clonotypes, and the single most frequent clonotype in two of eight donors was supplied by these HLA-C-restricted clonotypes. In both this cohort and an independent roughly 350-donor cohort, the cumulative frequency of public TCR beta family members distinguished carriers of CMV infection plus the relevant HLA type.

The treatment or condition label of this sample denotes: in vitro stimulation with specific CMV peptide epitopes to enrich CMV-specific T cells. Sequenced here: cultured CD8+ T cells from PBMCs, sampled from culture after CMV antigen stimulation. The clonotype originates from a human donor in good health (CMV status not recorded). Some clones in this sample may be carry-over from other donors' samples.

The sequenced DNA: TGTGCCACGAGTCGGGGGACAAGCTACAATGAGCAGTTCTTC. Its product reads: CATSRGTSYNEQFF. Recombination linked TRBV24-1 to TRBJ2-1; the D segment is perhaps TRBD1 or TRBD2, each sharing 6 matched bases. From the cysteine up to the phenylalanine, the CDR3 has a length of 14 residues. Only the CDR3 DNA stays, 42 bases, in frame from base 1. CDR1 and CDR2, looked up from the germline V gene, are KGHDR and SFDVKD. V is pared back by 10 bases and J by 3 bases, with 15 bases lying between the germline termini.